Listed below are T cell receptor beta chains from one sample, sequenced in a study of identical twins. TCRdb re-analysed the 5' RACE reads in MiXCR, keeping a single row per CDR3 protein. The sample includes approximately 1.8 million distinct CDR3 sequences, about 32% of them seen just once. The specimen was cord blood. The receptors derive from a newborn girl in good health. Each CDR3 is given without its conserved first and last residue. A D gene is named only where the DNA matches it firmly.

J | V | D | CDR3
TRBJ1-2 | TRBV25-1 | . | ASSEWDNYGYT
TRBJ1-2 | TRBV2 | . | ASSAREIYGYT
TRBJ2-3 | TRBV20-1 | TRBD1 | SFASGQRYTDTQY
TRBJ1-5 | TRBV28 | . | ASSPWGSNQPQH
TRBJ1-1 | TRBV5-1 | . | ASSLEWGDTEAF
TRBJ1-1 | TRBV6-6 | TRBD1 | ATDREGLYTEAF
TRBJ1-5 | TRBV14 | . | ASSQVSFGRDQPQH
TRBJ1-3 | TRBV2 | . | ASSEESGSGNTIY
TRBJ1-6 | TRBV10-3 | . | AIRGSENSPLH
TRBJ2-5 | TRBV3-1 | . | ASSQETGVQETQY
TRBJ2-7 | TRBV14 | TRBD2 | ASSQDRGTSFNEQY
TRBJ2-2 | TRBV12-3/TRBV12-4 | . | ASSPSGSTGELF
TRBJ2-5 | TRBV12-3/TRBV12-4 | . | ASSLSVTQY
TRBJ1-5 | TRBV2 | . | ASSLTYGTNQPQH
TRBJ1-5 | TRBV11-2 | . | ASSLDIFDNQPQH
TRBJ2-5 | TRBV5-1 | . | ASSSTPAQETQY
TRBJ2-4 | TRBV5-1 | . | ASSEGENIQY
TRBJ1-1 | TRBV5-1 | . | ASSFGAGTEAF
TRBJ2-7 | TRBV11-1 | TRBD1 | ASSLEQGISYEQY
TRBJ1-1 | TRBV5-4 | TRBD1 | ASSARGRGNTEAF
TRBJ1-2 | TRBV29-1 | . | SVETQTANYGYT
TRBJ2-1 | TRBV29-1 | . | SVVRFSYNEQF
TRBJ2-7 | TRBV25-1 | . | ASSEIVGSYEQY
TRBJ2-7 | TRBV20-1 | TRBD2 | SASRGGKYYEQY
TRBJ2-2 | TRBV6-1 | TRBD2 | ASIAGRPSNTGELF
TRBJ1-5 | TRBV10-3 | . | AISSGLLNQPQH
TRBJ1-2 | TRBV21-1 | . | ACSPIPSHRGQDGYT
TRBJ2-3 | TRBV27 | TRBD1 | ASRRTGSDTQY
TRBJ2-7 | TRBV5-1 | TRBD1 | ASSLVLQGYEQY
TRBJ1-5 | TRBV12-3/TRBV12-4 | TRBD1 | ASTRDRGGNQPQH
TRBJ2-1 | TRBV12-3/TRBV12-4 | TRBD2 | ASSSGTSGSYEQF
TRBJ2-7 | TRBV5-1 | TRBD2 | ASRSSSGGFPYEQY